Below, 7 T cell receptor beta chains from the same sample are listed, as sequenced in a study of Tregs in tolerant kidney transplant recipients. Mixed chimerism was transient after nonmyeloablative marrow transplants from related graft donors. Clones were sequenced by immunoSEQ multiplex PCR, and TCRdb holds only the in-frame ones, with some missing. The sample table sets out several thousand clones. The specimen was CD4+ T cells from blood (PBMCs), collected 6 months after the transplant. These TCRs come from a human patient who received a combined kidney and bone marrow transplant. Some T cells may trace back to the graft donor.

About this clone itself: Sequencing ends 3 residues short of the CDR3 end; the germline J gene provides the rest. The rearrangement uses TRBV11-1 and TRBJ1-2; TRBD1 matches at 9 bases. The CDR3 has 13 residues. Germline-derived CDR1 and CDR2 are SGHAT and FQDESV (reference sequence). The trim removed 6 bases at V and 5 bases at J, leaving 4 bases unmatched. Partial CDR3 DNA: TGTGCCAGCAGTCAACAGGGGGCTTATGGC. It specifies CASSQQGAYG. The whole CDR3 reads CASSQQGAYGYTF. The variable domain in full, completed from reference TRBV11-1 and TRBJ1-2, reads EAEVAQSPRYKITEKSQAVAFWCDPISGHATLYWYRQILGQGPELLVQFQDESVVDDSQLPKDRFSAERLKGVDSTLKIQPAELGDSAMYLCASSQQGAYGYTFGSGTRLTVV.

CDR3 protein: CASSPLGGAGYTF. The covered CDR3 bases are TGTGCCAGCTCACCCCTAGGAGGGGCCGGC. The chain links TRBV18 to TRBJ1-2, with D perhaps TRBD1 (5 bases). The missing CDR3 end, 3 residues past where the read stops, is filled in from the germline J gene. Germline CDR1 KGHSH, CDR2 LQKENI. This CDR3 comprises 13 residues.

For this clone: Coverage ceases 3 residues before the CDR3 finishes, and the germline J gene fills in the end. V and J are TRBV20-1 and TRBJ1-2, with TRBD1 matching over 7 bases. Trimming took 3 bases from V and 4 from J; bases not matched to a gene: 11. The CDR3 totals 15 residues. CDR1 and CDR2 from the germline V gene are DFQATT and SNEGSKA (reference sequence). The part of the CDR3 DNA that was read is TGCAGTGCTAGGCACAGACAGGGAAAGACCTATGGC. It is translated as CSARHRQGKTYG. The full CDR3 protein reads CSARHRQGKTYGYTF.

A remark on this clone: The read ends 3 residues early relative to the CDR3; the germline J gene fills the gap. The J gene is TRBJ2-2, the V gene TRBV7-7; tentative D call: TRBD1 (5 bases). This CDR3 spans 14 amino acids. The germline CDR1 and CDR2 sequences are SSHAT and FNYEAQ (reference sequence). V lost 2 bases and J 1 base, leaving 5 bases between the germline ends. CDR3 amino acids: CASSLQGNTGELFF. The covered CDR3 bases are TGTGCCAGCAGCTTACAGGGGAACACCGGGGAG.

Note on this clone: A read error may account for a junction end that differs from germline. The sequenced CDR3 bases are TGTGCCAGTAGGACAGGGTTAGGAACCGAGGAG. This encodes CASRTGLGTEE. The whole CDR3 protein reads CASRTGLGTEELFF. This chain connects TRBV19 to TRBJ2-2; 7 bases are a match to TRBD1. The CDR3 end is not reached by the read, which stops 3 residues before it; the germline J gene fills it in. Germline V gene sequence: CDR1 LNHDA, CDR2 SQIVND (reference sequence). CDR3 length: 14 amino acids.

About this clone: The read terminates 3 residues before the CDR3 end, so the remaining end is supplied by the germline J gene. V usage is TRBV18 and J usage is TRBJ2-2, with D perhaps TRBD1 (6 bases). This CDR3 is built from 16 residues. Germline CDR1 KGHSH, CDR2 LQKENI. V was cut by 4 bases and J by 7 bases, with 19 bases left in between. Here the CDR3 reads CASSRGLGEAGGELFF. CDR3 DNA, as far as it was read: TGTGCCAGCTCACGGGGGCTTGGAGAAGCCGGCGGGGAG.

As to this clone: The CDR3 is cut off 3 residues early in the read; its end comes from the germline J gene. The chain uses TRBV20-1 and TRBJ2-7, with D possibly matching TRBD1 (6 bases). V was shortened by 3 bases and J by 5 bases, with 20 bases between the two germline ends. The CDR3 loop spans 15 amino acids. Germline V CDR1 and CDR2: DFQATT, SNEGSKA (reference sequence). CDR3 amino acids: CSASFPTGQGHEQYF. The sequenced part of the CDR3 DNA is TGCAGTGCTAGTTTCCCGACGGGGCAGGGGCACGAG.